This section outlines one T cell receptor (beta chain) sequence together with its context. Its antigen is not known. This record belongs to a study of blood T cells in healthy people across ages. Study background: Per two T cells, about one barcoded beta molecule was captured through template switching. Findings and caveats of the study: Per million T cells, TCR beta diversity dropped about linearly as age rose.

Using a J-beta primer mix together with a sample-barcoded 5' primer, a second PCR was run for roughly 6 to 12 cycles. The template-switch adaptor, which had 12 random nucleotides, put a tag on each cDNA molecule. MiXCR was run by TCRdb on the 5' RACE reads, yielding one entry per CDR3 protein. The data contain fewer than 950,000 distinct CDR3 sequences, about 53% of them singletons. This CDR3 is 20 amino acids long. Germline-derived CDR1 and CDR2 are SNHLY and FYNNEI. V shed 7 bases and J 6 bases; nucleotides not matched to a gene: 22. The clonotype comes from a man aged 80 or over in good health. The V gene is TRBV2, the J gene TRBJ2-3; 13 bases match TRBD2. Specimen: blood. The CDR3 coding sequence is TGTGCCAGCAATTTGGGGATTCTTGGGACTAGCGGGAAGTTCATCGATACGCAGTATTTT. Amino acid sequence: CASNLGILGTSGKFIDTQYF.